What follows is one T cell receptor beta chain and its context. Only in-frame clones appear in the TCRdb table, and some are missing; sequencing was by immunoSEQ multiplex PCR. The sample consists of about 27,000 clones, roughly 80% of them appearing once. There are 15 residues in the CDR3. V lost 7 bases, J lost 4 bases, and 19 bases lay in between. Looked up from germline, CDR1 is LNHDA and CDR2 is SQIVND (reference sequence). The sample originates from a study of OX40 agonist ivuxolimab in advanced cancers. The wider study: Patients with prior anti-PD-1, anti-PD-L1 or anti-CTLA-4 therapy were eligible; about 41% had some. Among those treated, three patients had partial responses, one with hepatocellular carcinoma and two with cutaneous melanoma.

J is TRBJ1-2 and V is TRBV19; D gene uncertain. The receptor's source is an adult with an advanced solid tumor such as melanoma, head and neck, liver or kidney cancer. Sequencing was performed on CD4+ or CD8+ T cells sorted from blood, taken in a trial of the OX40 agonist ivuxolimab. For the CDR3, the DNA is TGTGCCAGTAACCCCGGGAGGAAGGTGGCCTATGGCTACACCTTC. This encodes CASNPGRKVAYGYTF.